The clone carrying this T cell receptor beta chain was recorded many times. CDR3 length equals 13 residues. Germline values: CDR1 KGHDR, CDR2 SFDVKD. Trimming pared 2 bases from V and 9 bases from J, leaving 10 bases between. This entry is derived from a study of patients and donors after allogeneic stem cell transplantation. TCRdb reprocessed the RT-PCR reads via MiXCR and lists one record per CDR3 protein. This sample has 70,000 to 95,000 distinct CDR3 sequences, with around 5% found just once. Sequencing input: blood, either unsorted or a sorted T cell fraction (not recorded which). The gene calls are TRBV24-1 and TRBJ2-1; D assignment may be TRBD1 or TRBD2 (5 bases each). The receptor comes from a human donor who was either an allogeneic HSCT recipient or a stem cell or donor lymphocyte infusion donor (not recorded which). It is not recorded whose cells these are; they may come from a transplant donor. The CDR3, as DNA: TGTGCCACCAGTGATTGGGGGAAGGGTGAGCAGTTCTTC. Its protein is CATSDWGKGEQFF.